Following are 20 T cell receptor beta chains from one sample sequenced in a study of radiotherapy plus CTLA-4 blockade in lung cancer. TCRdb's table, derived via immunoSEQ multiplex PCR, lists solely in-frame clones and lacks some. The sample contains 12,000 or so clones, about 80% of which appear only once. The source was peripheral blood, collected from a patient treated with radiotherapy plus ipilimumab. The source of these receptors is a human donor with non-small cell lung cancer that progressed on radiotherapy plus ipilimumab.

The CDR3 nucleotides are TGTGCCATCAGCTCGGGACAGGGCGCGTTTGAAGCTTTCTTT. Its translation is CAISSGQGAFEAFF. V gene TRBV10-3 combines with J gene TRBJ1-1; 9 bases are a match to TRBD1. V shed 6 bases, J shed 7 bases, and the junction held 9 bases outside the gene matches. This CDR3 has 14 residues. From germline, CDR1 is ENHRY and CDR2 SYGVKD.

This chain uses TRBV7-9 with TRBJ1-1; D not resolved. The CDR3 runs 17 residues. In germline, CDR1 is SEHNR, CDR2 FQNEAQ (reference sequence). Trimming shortened V by 5 bases and J by 3 bases, and 22 bases separated the two germline ends. CDR3 in DNA: TGTGCCAGCAGCGCCCCGAAAAGTCATGACGGGTACACTGAAGCTTTCTTT. This translates into CASSAPKSHDGYTEAFF.

This chain links TRBV13 with TRBJ2-1; 7 nucleotides line up with TRBD1. J lost 2 bases, V lost 4 bases, and 5 bases had no gene match. CDR3 size: 15 residues. Germline V lookup: CDR1 PRHDT, CDR2 FYEKMQ (reference sequence). CDR3 DNA: TGTGCCAGCAGCTCACAGGGGTTTACCTACAATGAGCAGTTCTTC. Its protein is CASSSQGFTYNEQFF.

The V and J genes are TRBV5-1 and TRBJ2-5, with D possibly matching TRBD2 (6 bases). Trimming pared 6 bases from V and 0 bases from J, leaving 9 bases between. The CDR3 has 13 residues. Per the germline V gene, CDR1 is SGHRS and CDR2 is YFSETQ. CDR3 amino acids: CASTRDYQETQYF. The CDR3 DNA is TGCGCCAGCACCCGGGACTACCAAGAGACCCAGTACTTC.

The V gene is TRBV4-1, the J gene TRBJ2-5; TRBD2 agrees at 7 bases. The germline gives CDR1 MGHRA, CDR2 YSYEKL. CDR3 length: 17 amino acids. V lost 1 base and J lost 3; bases outside the gene matches: 11. In DNA, the CDR3 is TGCGCCAGCAGCCAAGGTCGGCCGGCAGGGACTAAAGAGACCCAGTACTTC. It yields the protein CASSQGRPAGTKETQYF.

This clone was picked up one time. The rearrangement uses TRBV7-9 and TRBJ1-5, with 8 bases fitting TRBD1. There are 15 residues in the CDR3. With 2 bases clipped from V and 5 bases from J, the junction kept 5 bases outside the gene matches. Germline CDR1 and CDR2: SEHNR and FQNEAQ (reference sequence). CDR3 loop: CASSLWTGFDQPQHF. The CDR3 region has the DNA TGTGCCAGCAGCTTATGGACAGGGTTCGATCAGCCCCAGCATTTT.

The chain combines TRBV19 with TRBJ2-5; 8 nucleotides line up with TRBD1. Losses at the gene ends were 5 bases for V and 4 bases for J; bases not matched to a gene: 3. The CDR3 sequence is 13 residues long. Germline CDR1 LNHDA, CDR2 SQIVND (reference sequence). The CDR3 sequence: CASSSTGAETQYF. The CDR3 DNA follows: TGTGCCAGTAGTTCGACAGGGGCAGAGACCCAGTACTTC.

V usage is TRBV6-1 and J usage is TRBJ1-1; D call uncertain. V shed 3 bases and J shed 0 bases, with 11 bases lying between them. The CDR3 covers 15 residues. Per the germline V gene, CDR1 is MNHNS and CDR2 is SASEGT. The CDR3, as DNA: TGTGCCAGCAGTGATGGGAGTGGAATGAACACTGAAGCTTTCTTT. It encodes CASSDGSGMNTEAFF.

The chain combines TRBV11-3 with TRBJ2-3, with unresolved D. V lost 0 bases and J lost 1, with 14 bases in between. The CDR3 is 17 amino acids. Germline lookup yields CDR1 SGHNT and CDR2 YENEEA. DNA of the CDR3: TGTGCCAGCAGCTTAGATTCCTCCAACCCCGGCACAGATACGCAGTATTTT. Amino acid sequence: CASSLDSSNPGTDTQYF.

The rearrangement joins TRBV11-2 to TRBJ1-5; D gene uncertain. V was shortened by 1 base and J by 5 bases, with 6 bases between the two germline ends. The CDR3 is 13 amino acids. Germline assignment: CDR1 SGHAT and CDR2 FQNNGV. The CDR3 is CASSLVSDQPQHF. The CDR3 bases are TGTGCCAGCAGCTTAGTGTCGGATCAGCCCCAGCATTTT.

V usage is TRBV5-1 and J usage is TRBJ1-1; 7 bases align to TRBD1. Germline V lookup: CDR1 SGHRS, CDR2 YFSETQ. The CDR3 contains 15 residues. V shed 1 base, J shed 8 bases, and the junction held 11 bases outside the gene matches. CDR3 protein: CASSLTQGDFLEAFF. The CDR3 DNA is TGCGCCAGCAGCTTGACCCAGGGGGATTTTTTAGAAGCTTTCTTT. Full variable domain (remainder filled in from reference TRBV5-1 and TRBJ1-1): KAGVTQTPRYLIKTRGQQVTLSCSPISGHRSVSWYQQTPGQGLQFLFEYFSETQRNKGNFPGRFSGRQFSNSRSEMNVSTLELGDSALYLCASSLTQGDFLEAFFGQGTRLTVV.

The chain joins TRBV27 to TRBJ1-2; 10 bases align to TRBD1. In germline, CDR1 is MNHEY, CDR2 SMNVEV (reference sequence). Trimming cost V 10 bases and J 4 bases; bases outside gene matches: 12. The CDR3 is 15 residues long. In DNA, the CDR3 is TGTGCCACCGGCCTTTTAGGGACAGGGGTCTATGGCTACACCTTC. It specifies CATGLLGTGVYGYTF.

For the CDR3, the DNA is TGCGCCAGCAGCTTGATCCAGGGTTCCTACGAGCAGTACTTC. This translates into CASSLIQGSYEQYF. V gene TRBV5-1 combines with J gene TRBJ2-7; D is perhaps TRBD1 (5 bases). The V end was cut by 1 base, the J end by 1 base, with 9 bases between. CDR1 is SGHRS, CDR2 YFSETQ, per germline. The CDR3 totals 14 residues.

The rearrangement links TRBV6-1 to TRBJ2-7; 8 bases fit TRBD1. The length of the CDR3 is 14 residues. Germline V gene data show CDR1 as MNHNS and CDR2 as SASEGT. V lost 5 bases, J lost 6 bases, and 9 bases stayed unmatched. DNA of the CDR3: TGTGCCAGCAGTAAGGGACAGGATCGTGGCGAGCAGTACTTC. Translating it yields CASSKGQDRGEQYF.

V usage is TRBV28 and J usage is TRBJ1-5; D perhaps matches TRBD1 (5 bases). The germline V gene encodes CDR1 MDHEN and CDR2 SYDVKM. V was clipped by 6 bases and J by 4 bases, with 13 bases between them. The length of the CDR3 is 14 residues. The CDR3 sequence: CASRGDWENQPQHF. In DNA form, the CDR3 reads TGTGCCAGCAGGGGGGATTGGGAAAATCAGCCCCAGCATTTT.

A note on this clone: The junction shows a germline mismatch at one end, possibly a read error. The chain uses TRBV7-7 and TRBJ2-3; possibly TRBD1 or TRBD2 for D (5 bases each). Germline V gene data show CDR1 as SSHAT and CDR2 as FNYEAQ (reference sequence). The CDR3 length is 13 residues. This CDR3 reads CASSFSGANTQYF. CDR3 sequence (DNA): TGTGCTAGCAGCTTTTCCGGGGCTAATACGCAGTATTTT.

The table lists this clone with a few counts. The chain uses TRBV10-3 and TRBJ1-2, with D possibly being TRBD1 (6 bases). This CDR3 comprises 13 residues. Germline V CDR1 and CDR2: ENHRY, SYGVKD. V was clipped by 3 bases and J by 8 bases, with 13 bases between them. The chain's CDR3 is CAISERQVEGYTF. CDR3 sequence (DNA): TGTGCCATCAGTGAACGACAGGTGGAGGGCTACACCTTC.

In regard to this clone: This same CDR3 is encoded by further DNA sequences in the sample. The V and J genes are TRBV19 and TRBJ2-6; D possibly uses TRBD1 or TRBD2 (5 bases each). CDR3 size: 18 residues. Trimming pared 5 bases from V and 4 bases from J, leaving 21 bases between. Germline assignment: CDR1 LNHDA and CDR2 SQIVND (reference sequence). CDR3 protein: CASSGIRDGRTGANVLTF. Written as DNA, the CDR3 is TGTGCCAGTAGTGGCATCCGGGACGGACGAACCGGGGCCAACGTCCTGACTTTC.

V usage is TRBV9 and J usage is TRBJ2-1, with D unresolved. V lost 6 bases and J lost 10, with 17 bases in between. CDR1 and CDR2 (germline): SGDLS, YYNGEE. This CDR3 has 13 amino acids. Here the CDR3 DNA reads TGTGCCAGCACGGAATTGGGTCTGGGGGAGCAGTTCTTC. Translating gives CASTELGLGEQFF. The whole variable domain, remainder taken from reference TRBV9 and TRBJ2-1, is DSGVTQTPKHLITATGQRVTLRCSPRSGDLSVYWYQQSLDQGLQFLIQYYNGEERAKGNILERFSAQQFPDLHSELNLSSLELGDSALYFCASTELGLGEQFFGPGTRLTVL.

The chain joins TRBV6-1 to TRBJ1-1; D not certain. This CDR3 has 15 amino acids. V was shortened by 4 bases and J by 0 bases, with 12 bases between the two germline ends. CDR1 and CDR2 from the germline V gene are MNHNS and SASEGT. CDR3 in DNA: TGTGCCAGCAGTGGCCGGACGGTTATGAACACTGAAGCTTTCTTT. Amino acids: CASSGRTVMNTEAFF.